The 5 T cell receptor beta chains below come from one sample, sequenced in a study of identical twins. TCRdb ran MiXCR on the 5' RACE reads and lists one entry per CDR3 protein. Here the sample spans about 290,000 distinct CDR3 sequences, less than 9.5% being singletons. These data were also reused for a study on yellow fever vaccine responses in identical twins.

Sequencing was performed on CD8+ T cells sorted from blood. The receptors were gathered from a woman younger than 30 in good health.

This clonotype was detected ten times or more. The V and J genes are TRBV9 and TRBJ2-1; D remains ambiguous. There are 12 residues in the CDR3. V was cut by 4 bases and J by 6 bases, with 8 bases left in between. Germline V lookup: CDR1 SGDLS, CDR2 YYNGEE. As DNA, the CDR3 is TGTGCCAGCAGCCCCAGAAGCAATGAGCAGTTCTTC. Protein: CASSPRSNEQFF. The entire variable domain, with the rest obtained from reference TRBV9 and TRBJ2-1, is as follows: DSGVTQTPKHLITATGQRVTLRCSPRSGDLSVYWYQQSLDQGLQFLIQYYNGEERAKGNILERFSAQQFPDLHSELNLSSLELGDSALYFCASSPRSNEQFFGPGTRLTVL.

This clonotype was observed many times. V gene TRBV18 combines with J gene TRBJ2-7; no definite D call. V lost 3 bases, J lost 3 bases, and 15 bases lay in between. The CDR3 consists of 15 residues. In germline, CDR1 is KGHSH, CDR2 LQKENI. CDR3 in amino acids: CASSPLLLPDYEQYF. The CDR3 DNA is TGTGCCAGCTCACCCTTACTACTGCCTGACTACGAGCAGTACTTC.

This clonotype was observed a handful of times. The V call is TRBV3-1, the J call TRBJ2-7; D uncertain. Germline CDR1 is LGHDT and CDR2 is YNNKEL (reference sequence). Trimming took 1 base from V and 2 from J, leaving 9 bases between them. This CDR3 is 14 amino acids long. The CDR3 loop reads CASSQVHTPYEQYF. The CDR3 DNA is TGTGCCAGCAGCCAAGTCCATACACCCTACGAGCAGTACTTC.

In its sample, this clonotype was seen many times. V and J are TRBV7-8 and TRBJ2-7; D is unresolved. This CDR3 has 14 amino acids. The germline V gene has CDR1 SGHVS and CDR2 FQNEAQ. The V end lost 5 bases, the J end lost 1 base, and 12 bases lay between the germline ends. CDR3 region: CASSPTTLSYEQYF. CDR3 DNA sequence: TGTGCCAGCAGCCCCACTACCCTATCCTACGAGCAGTACTTC.

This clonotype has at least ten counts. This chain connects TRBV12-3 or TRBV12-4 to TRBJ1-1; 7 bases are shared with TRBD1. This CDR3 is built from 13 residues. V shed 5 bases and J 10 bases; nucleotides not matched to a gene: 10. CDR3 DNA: TGTGCCAGCAGTGGACCGGACAGGAGGGTAGCTTTCTTT. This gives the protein CASSGPDRRVAFF.